The next 23 T cell receptor beta chains were all read from a single sample in a study of blood T cell repertoires in COVID-19. This table comes from immunoSEQ multiplex PCR, and its TCRdb copy is limited to in-frame clones, with some not included. Of about 440,000 clones detected, around 89% appear once; the ten largest clones hold more than 4%. The material sequenced was peripheral blood. These receptors were taken from a woman aged 25-40 years with acute or convalescent COVID-19.

This CDR3 is CASSGLGAGELFF. The DNA of the CDR3 is TGTGCCAGCAGCGGCCTAGGGGCCGGGGAGCTGTTTTTT. V gene TRBV9 combines with J gene TRBJ2-2, with D maybe TRBD1 (5 bases). Germline V gene sequence: CDR1 SGDLS, CDR2 YYNGEE. Trimming shortened V by 3 bases and J by 6 bases, and 9 bases separated the two germline ends. The CDR3 length is 13 residues.

DNA for the CDR3: TGTGCCAGCAGCAGGACAGGGGAGTATGAGCAGTTCTTC. Translation gives CASSRTGEYEQFF. This sequence joins TRBV6-5 and TRBJ2-1; 9 positions agree with TRBD1. From germline, CDR1 is MNHEY and CDR2 SVGAGI. V was clipped by 6 bases and J by 8 bases; unmatched bases: 5. This CDR3 comprises 13 residues.

For the CDR3, the DNA is TGTGCCAGTAGTGTACTGCCCCTCGATGGGGGCGATGAGCAGTTCTTC. Protein product: CASSVLPLDGGDEQFF. The V and J genes are TRBV19 and TRBJ2-1; D perhaps matches TRBD1 (6 bases). The CDR3 is 16 residues long. Germline CDR1 is LNHDA and CDR2 is SQIVND (reference sequence). Trimming pared 5 bases from V and 8 bases from J, leaving 22 bases between.

This clone was seen only once. The chain links TRBV19 to TRBJ1-2; the D gene is possibly TRBD1 (6 bases). V lost 1 base and J lost 6, with 15 bases in between. From germline, CDR1 is LNHDA and CDR2 SQIVND (reference sequence). This CDR3 comprises 15 residues. CDR3 in DNA: TGTGCCAGTAGTATAGTCAGCGGGGGGCCCGATGGCTACACCTTC. Translated, it gives CASSIVSGGPDGYTF.

The chain joins TRBV28 to TRBJ2-7; the match to TRBD1 covers 8 bases. Trimming removed 7 bases from V and 4 bases from J; junction bases left unmatched: 21. The germline V gene encodes CDR1 MDHEN and CDR2 SYDVKM. CDR3 length: 18 amino acids. CDR3 residues: CASTLGDRFSIGPYEQYF. The CDR3 region has the DNA TGTGCCAGCACCCTAGGGGACAGGTTCTCCATCGGGCCTTACGAGCAGTACTTC.

The chain carries TRBV2 and TRBJ2-3; 14 nucleotides align to TRBD2. J lost 4 bases, V lost 6 bases, and 6 bases had no gene match. This CDR3 has 16 amino acids. The V gene's germline CDR1 is SNHLY and CDR2 FYNNEI. CDR3 bases: TGTGCCAGCAGAAAAACGACTAGCGGGGGGGCAGATACGCAGTATTTT. Protein: CASRKTTSGGADTQYF. Based on the CDR3 plus reference TRBV2 and TRBJ2-3, the full variable domain is EPEVTQTPSHQVTQMGQEVILRCVPISNHLYFYWYRQILGQKVEFLVSFYNNEISEKSEIFDDQFSVERPDGSNFTLKIRSTKLEDSAMYFCASRKTTSGGADTQYFGPGTRLTVL.

The chain couples TRBV7-2 to TRBJ2-1, with 9 bases aligning to TRBD1. CDR1 and CDR2 from the germline V gene are SGHTA and FQGNSA. The CDR3 runs 15 residues. V trimming: 5 bases; J trimming: 3 bases; junction bases outside the gene matches: 5. The CDR3, as DNA: TGTGCCAGCAGCGCCAAGACAGGGGGCTACAATGAGCAGTTCTTC. Translating it yields CASSAKTGGYNEQFF.

V gene TRBV9 combines with J gene TRBJ2-5, with a possible D match to TRBD2 (5 bases). The CDR3 is 15 residues long. V was trimmed by 3 bases and J by 1 base, leaving 13 bases between them. From germline, CDR1 is SGDLS and CDR2 YYNGEE. The CDR3 protein is CASSAEDGVQETQYF. DNA for the CDR3: TGTGCCAGCAGCGCGGAGGACGGAGTCCAAGAGACCCAGTACTTC.

CDR3 nucleotide sequence: TGTGCTAGTGGTTGGAGGACAGAGACCCAGTACTTC. This gives the protein CASGWRTETQYF. V is TRBV12-5 and J is TRBJ2-5; tentatively, D is TRBD2 (5 bases). The CDR3 is made up of 12 amino acids. V was trimmed by 4 bases and J by 4 bases, leaving 7 bases between them. Per germline, CDR1 LGHNT and CDR2 FRNRAP.

The rearrangement joins TRBV29-1 to TRBJ1-2; TRBD1 matches at 10 bases. The V gene end was trimmed by 7 bases and the J gene end by 7 bases; junction bases not matched to a gene: 9. This CDR3 region has 13 residues. Germline values: CDR1 SQVTM, CDR2 ANQGSEA. CDR3 nucleotides: TGCAGCGGAGAGGGACAGGGGATAGGTGGCTACACCTTC. It codes for CSGEGQGIGGYTF.

A remark on this clone: The same CDR3 is also encoded by other DNA sequences in this sample. In DNA, the CDR3 is TGTGCCACCTCAACAGGGGACGGCCAGCCCCAGCATTTT. It is translated as CATSTGDGQPQHF. The rearrangement uses TRBV24-1 and TRBJ1-5; 7 bases map to TRBD1. The CDR3 is 13 residues long. The ends lost 9 bases at V and 7 bases at J; junction bases unmatched: 8. Per germline, CDR1 KGHDR and CDR2 SFDVKD.

The chain combines TRBV4-1 with TRBJ1-1; D unclear. Trimming left V 1 base short and J 2 bases short, with 8 bases between. CDR1 MGHRA and CDR2 YSYEKL come from the germline V gene. This CDR3 is 14 amino acids long. The CDR3 DNA sequence: TGCGCCAGCAGCCAAGTTTCAGAAAACACTGAAGCTTTCTTT. Protein product: CASSQVSENTEAFF.

The chain couples TRBV5-4 to TRBJ2-2; 7 bases fit TRBD1. V dropped 7 bases and J dropped 0; count of bases not matched to a gene: 9. The length of the CDR3 is 16 residues. Germline-derived CDR1 and CDR2 are SGHNT and YYREEE (reference sequence). The CDR3 reads CASGLQGHANTGELFF. CDR3 nucleotide sequence: TGTGCCAGCGGATTACAGGGGCACGCGAACACCGGGGAGCTGTTTTTT.

The rearrangement links TRBV5-1 to TRBJ2-1, with D possibly being TRBD1 (6 bases). Germline values: CDR1 SGHRS, CDR2 YFSETQ. The V end lost 4 bases, the J end lost 7 bases, and 9 bases lay between the germline ends. The CDR3 has 12 residues. The CDR3 DNA reads as TGCGCCAGCAGCCGGCAGGGGAATGAGCAGTTCTTC. Its translation is CASSRQGNEQFF.

The rearrangement joins TRBV30 to TRBJ2-3; a possible D gene is TRBD2 (5 bases). Germline V gene data show CDR1 as GTSNPN and CDR2 as SVGIG (reference sequence). The ends were cut back, 2 bases at V and 2 bases at J, with 17 bases in the middle. The CDR3 is made up of 16 amino acids. DNA of the CDR3: TGTGCCTGGAGTTCACCCGAGGGTGTTTACACAGATACGCAGTATTTT. It codes for CAWSSPEGVYTDTQYF. Variable domain in full (rest from reference TRBV30 and TRBJ2-3): SQTIHQWPATLVQPVGSPLSLECTVEGTSNPNLYWYRQAAGRGLQLLFYSVGIGQISSEVPQNLSASRPQDRQFILSSKKLLLSDSGFYLCAWSSPEGVYTDTQYFGPGTRLTVL.

The chain links TRBV15 to TRBJ2-5, with 7 bases matching TRBD1. Per germline, CDR1 LNHNV and CDR2 YYDKDF (reference sequence). The V gene end was trimmed by 1 base and the J gene end by 5 bases; junction bases not matched to a gene: 16. The CDR3 extends over 18 amino acids. CDR3 sequence (DNA): TGTGCCACCAGCAGAGGGGGGAACAGGGGTTGGAGCGCGGAGACCCAGTACTTC. Translated, it gives CATSRGGNRGWSAETQYF. Full variable domain (missing parts from reference TRBV15 and TRBJ2-5): DAMVIQNPRYQVTQFGKPVTLSCSQTLNHNVMYWYQQKSSQAPKLLFHYYDKDFNNEADTPDNFQSRRPNTSFCFLDIRSPGLGDTAMYLCATSRGGNRGWSAETQYFGPGTRLLVL.

V gene TRBV5-8 combines with J gene TRBJ1-1; TRBD1 is a possible D gene (5 bases). In germline, CDR1 is SGHTS, CDR2 YDEGEE. Deletions cut 10 bases from V and 5 bases from J, with 15 bases between. There are 12 residues in the CDR3. The CDR3 loop is CAGGGVETEAFF. In DNA, the CDR3 is TGTGCCGGTGGGGGGGTGGAGACTGAAGCTTTCTTT.

The chain uses TRBV7-6 and TRBJ2-3, with TRBD2 identical over 7 bases. Germline CDR1 SGHVS, CDR2 FNYEAQ. V lost 2 bases and J lost 0; bases outside the gene matches: 5. This CDR3 is 16 amino acids long. The CDR3 reads CASSLFAGESTDTQYF. In DNA, the CDR3 is TGTGCCAGCAGCTTATTCGCGGGGGAGAGCACAGATACGCAGTATTTT.

CDR3 in amino acids: CASSSQGHEAFF. CDR3 DNA sequence: TGCGCCAGCAGCTCCCAGGGCCATGAAGCTTTCTTT. The chain has TRBV5-1 and TRBJ1-1; a weak D match, TRBD1 (5 bases). The CDR3 contains 12 residues. Germline lookup yields CDR1 SGHRS and CDR2 YFSETQ. V was clipped by 3 bases and J by 7 bases, with 10 bases between them. The full variable domain, with the rest looked up from reference TRBV5-1 and TRBJ1-1, is KAGVTQTPRYLIKTRGQQVTLSCSPISGHRSVSWYQQTPGQGLQFLFEYFSETQRNKGNFPGRFSGRQFSNSRSEMNVSTLELGDSALYLCASSSQGHEAFFGQGTRLTVV.

This chain uses TRBV9 with TRBJ2-1; D call uncertain. CDR1 is SGDLS, CDR2 YYNGEE, per germline. The V end lost 1 base, the J end lost 4 bases, and 12 bases lay between the germline ends. The CDR3 spans 15 residues. The CDR3 bases are TGTGCCAGCAGCGTACGGAGTGGCCCTTACAATGAGCAGTTCTTC. This translates into CASSVRSGPYNEQFF.

The chain links TRBV5-1 to TRBJ2-7, with D possibly TRBD1 on 6 matching bases. From germline, CDR1 is SGHRS and CDR2 YFSETQ. The length of the CDR3 is 14 residues. V was clipped by 6 bases and J by 6 bases, with 19 bases between them. The DNA of the CDR3 is TGCGCCAGCAACGAGATGGGACACTCCGGCGAGCAGTACTTC. This gives the protein CASNEMGHSGEQYF.

The chain joins TRBV19 to TRBJ2-1, with 13 bases aligning to TRBD2. Per germline, CDR1 LNHDA and CDR2 SQIVND (reference sequence). The V and J ends lost 6 bases and 7 bases, in that order; junction bases with no gene match: 9. The CDR3 extends over 16 amino acids. The CDR3 coding sequence is TGTGCCAGTAGATTAACTAGCGGGGGGGCCTCAAATGAGCAGTTCTTC. Protein sequence: CASRLTSGGASNEQFF.

The chain carries TRBV6-5 and TRBJ1-2, with D tentatively TRBD1 (5 bases). Germline values: CDR1 MNHEY, CDR2 SVGAGI. The CDR3 runs to 13 residues. V was shortened by 2 bases and J by 2 bases, with 6 bases between the two germline ends. CDR3 in DNA: TGTGCCAGCAGTTACAAGGGGAACTATGGCTACACCTTC. Its protein product is CASSYKGNYGYTF.